These 16 T cell receptor beta chains were all obtained from the same sample, sequenced in a study of cytomegalovirus exposure and HLA in healthy donors (dated 2017 in TCRdb). Library method: the immunoSEQ multiplex PCR assay. For the multiplex PCR, a mixture combining 60 forward primers for TCR Vbeta segments and 13 reverse primers for TCR Jbeta segments was used. As stored in TCRdb, this immuneACCESS dataset retains in-frame rearrangements with V and J assigned. A fraction of the clones does not appear; measured against another copy, unresolved V genes explain less than half of the discrepancy, and the remainder lacks a known reason. For this sample there are about 220,000 clones; about four fifths appear just once. 5% to 6% of the sample lies in the top ten. The sequenced sample consisted of PBMCs. Receptor source: a woman in her forties in good health and CMV-seropositive.

This chain joins TRBV27 and TRBJ2-1; TRBD2 aligns across 11 bases. The length of the CDR3 is 18 residues. CDR1 and CDR2 (germline): MNHEY, SMNVEV (reference sequence). V dropped 2 bases and J dropped 6; count of bases not matched to a gene: 12. The CDR3 bases are TGTGCCAGCAGTTTAAGACTAGCGGGGAGGGGACAGTTCAATGAGCAGTTCTTC. Translation gives CASSLRLAGRGQFNEQFF.

The V call is TRBV4-3, the J call TRBJ2-3, with TRBD1 as a possible D gene (6 bases). The germline V gene has CDR1 LGHNA and CDR2 YSLEER. V lost 0 bases to trimming and J lost 11 bases, with 15 bases between them. The CDR3 totals 14 residues. This CDR3 is CASSQDSRQELQYF. The CDR3 coding sequence is TGCGCCAGCAGCCAAGATTCCAGACAGGAGTTGCAGTATTTT.

This clone was recorded a few times. This rearrangement joins TRBV11-1 to TRBJ2-7; perhaps TRBD1 as D (5 bases). The CDR3 is 11 residues long. Germline CDR1 SGHAT, CDR2 FQDESV (reference sequence). V lost 3 bases, J lost 5 bases, and 5 bases lay in between. In DNA, the CDR3 is TGTGCCAGCAGCTTGGGGCACGAGCAGTACTTC. It yields the protein CASSLGHEQYF.

V gene TRBV14 combines with J gene TRBJ2-7; 7 bases are shared with TRBD1. Germline loops: CDR1 SGHDN, CDR2 FVKESK. This CDR3 contains 14 residues. V was clipped by 1 base and J by 2 bases; unmatched bases: 2. The chain's CDR3 is CASSQVRGPYEQYF. CDR3 in DNA: TGTGCCAGCAGCCAAGTTAGGGGGCCCTACGAGCAGTACTTC.

To note about this clone: One junction end disagrees with the germline gene, perhaps due to a read error. Here the CDR3 reads CSSSLAKLLEVTEAFF. Here the CDR3 DNA reads TGTTCCAGCAGCTTAGCGAAACTCCTGGAGGTTACTGAAGCTTTCTTT. This chain joins TRBV7-9 and TRBJ1-1; D uncertain. The V gene's germline CDR1 is SEHNR and CDR2 FQNEAQ (reference sequence). The CDR3 consists of 16 residues.

The chain combines TRBV18 with TRBJ2-1; the D is unclear. Trimming took off 3 bases at V and 0 bases at J, with 6 bases between the two ends. Germline V gene data show CDR1 as KGHSH and CDR2 as LQKENI. The CDR3 loop spans 14 amino acids. Here the CDR3 DNA reads TGTGCCAGCTCACCGTACAACTCCTACAATGAGCAGTTCTTC. Protein: CASSPYNSYNEQFF.

This sequence joins TRBV30 and TRBJ2-1; 8 nucleotides match TRBD2. The germline gives CDR1 GTSNPN, CDR2 SVGIG (reference sequence). The CDR3 runs 15 residues. With V trimmed by 2 bases and J by 4 bases, 7 bases remained unmatched. The CDR3: CAWSNGLAIYNEQFF. CDR3 nucleotide sequence: TGTGCCTGGAGTAACGGACTAGCAATTTACAATGAGCAGTTCTTC.

The J gene is TRBJ1-3, the V gene TRBV5-1, with 12 bases lining up with TRBD1. Germline CDR1 reads SGHRS; CDR2 reads YFSETQ. This CDR3 spans 14 amino acids. V lost 4 bases to trimming and J lost 7 bases; unmatched junction nucleotides: 3. The CDR3 region has the DNA TGCGCCAGCAGCACGGGACAGGGGGCTAACACCATATATTTT. This sequence encodes CASSTGQGANTIYF.

This chain links TRBV5-4 with TRBJ1-2, with TRBD1 matching over 8 bases. The length of the CDR3 is 15 residues. Unmatched junction bases numbered 4, after V lost 3 bases and J lost 0 bases. Germline values: CDR1 SGHNT, CDR2 YYREEE (reference sequence). This chain's CDR3 is CASSSGGGSNYGYTF. The DNA of the CDR3 is TGTGCCAGCAGCTCAGGGGGCGGCTCTAACTATGGCTACACCTTC.

This chain links TRBV7-9 with TRBJ2-1; 9 bases line up with TRBD2. Germline loops: CDR1 SEHNR, CDR2 FQNEAQ (reference sequence). CDR3 size: 15 residues. The V segment lost 2 bases and the J segment 6 bases; nucleotides outside the gene matches: 5. The CDR3 is CASSLSAGGGNEQFF. The CDR3, as DNA: TGTGCCAGCAGCTTATCTGCGGGAGGGGGCAATGAGCAGTTCTTC.

V is TRBV19 and J is TRBJ1-5; D not certain. Germline V gives CDR1 LNHDA, CDR2 SQIVND (reference sequence). The CDR3 has 12 amino acids. V was trimmed by 1 base and J by 9 bases, leaving 7 bases between them. The CDR3 protein is CASSIGAMPQHF. The DNA for the CDR3 is TGTGCCAGTAGTATAGGGGCAATGCCCCAGCATTTT.

This chain links TRBV15 with TRBJ2-5; D is perhaps TRBD2 (5 bases). Germline CDR1 is LNHNV and CDR2 is YYDKDF (reference sequence). This CDR3 contains 12 residues. V lost 6 bases and J lost 13, with 18 bases in between. CDR3 bases: TGTGCCACCAGTCTCTACGGGTCTAGCCCGTACTTC. Its protein is CATSLYGSSPYF.

The V and J genes are TRBV12-5 and TRBJ2-5; D gene unclear. CDR3 length equals 12 residues. CDR1 is LGHNT and CDR2 is FRNRAP in the germline V gene. V shed 1 base and J shed 3 bases, with 3 bases lying between them. In nucleotides, the CDR3 is TGTGCTAGTGGTTTGGGCGAAGAGACCCAGTACTTC. Translating gives CASGLGEETQYF.

This clone was counted only a few times. Other DNA sequences in this sample translate to the same CDR3. V gene TRBV7-9 combines with J gene TRBJ1-1; TRBD1 matches 7 bases. The CDR3 consists of 19 residues. Unmatched junction bases numbered 14, after V lost 0 bases and J lost 1 base. Germline-derived CDR1 and CDR2 are SEHNR and FQNEAQ (reference sequence). In DNA form, the CDR3 reads TGTGCCAGCAGCTTAGCCCTTTCCCTTGGACAGGTTGCGAACACTGAAGCTTTCTTT. This encodes CASSLALSLGQVANTEAFF.

This chain connects TRBV5-1 to TRBJ2-1; tentative D call: TRBD1 (5 bases). The CDR3 consists of 17 residues. CDR1 is SGHRS and CDR2 is YFSETQ in the germline V gene. V lost 5 bases and J lost 0, with 18 bases in between. CDR3 bases: TGCGCCAGCAGTTTTTGGGGCGCGGTCGGCTCCTACAATGAGCAGTTCTTC. It yields the protein CASSFWGAVGSYNEQFF.

This CDR3 reads CASSYGPLDSYEQYF. CDR3 DNA sequence: TGTGCCAGCAGTTACGGCCCACTAGACTCCTACGAGCAGTACTTC. This chain connects TRBV6-6 to TRBJ2-7, with D perhaps matching TRBD2 (5 bases). Trimming pared 2 bases from V and 0 bases from J, leaving 11 bases between. This CDR3 contains 15 residues. From germline, CDR1 is MNHNY and CDR2 SVGAGI (reference sequence).